This T cell receptor beta chain originates from a study of OX40 agonist ivuxolimab in advanced cancers. Study-level background: Enrolled patients in dose escalation had cancers that were hepatocellular carcinoma, melanoma, renal cell or head and neck cancer.

The timepoints at which blood was sampled were baseline, cycle 4 day 1, and cycle 7 day 1. Per the germline V gene, CDR1 is SGHTS and CDR2 is YDEGEE. With 6 bases removed from V and 5 bases from J, the gap between germline ends came to 20 bases. This CDR3 has 15 amino acids. Assay used: immunoSEQ multiplex PCR; TCRdb lists only in-frame clones, some missing. The sample has 80,000 or so clones; about 85% are singletons. The sample in question was CD4+ or CD8+ T cells sorted from blood, obtained in a trial of the OX40 agonist ivuxolimab. The source is an adult with an advanced solid tumor such as melanoma, head and neck, liver or kidney cancer. This chain uses TRBV5-8 with TRBJ1-1, with TRBD1 as a possible D gene (5 bases). CDR3 nucleotides: TGTGCCAGCACCTATGGTTTGGGGCGAGGTACTGAAGCTTTCTTT. The encoded protein is CASTYGLGRGTEAFF. Drawing the rest from reference TRBV5-8 and TRBJ1-1, the complete variable domain is EAGVTQSPTHLIKTRGQQATLRCSPISGHTSVYWYQQALGLGLQFLLWYDEGEERNRGNFPPRFSGRQFPNYSSELNVNALELEDSALYLCASTYGLGRGTEAFFGQGTRLTVV.